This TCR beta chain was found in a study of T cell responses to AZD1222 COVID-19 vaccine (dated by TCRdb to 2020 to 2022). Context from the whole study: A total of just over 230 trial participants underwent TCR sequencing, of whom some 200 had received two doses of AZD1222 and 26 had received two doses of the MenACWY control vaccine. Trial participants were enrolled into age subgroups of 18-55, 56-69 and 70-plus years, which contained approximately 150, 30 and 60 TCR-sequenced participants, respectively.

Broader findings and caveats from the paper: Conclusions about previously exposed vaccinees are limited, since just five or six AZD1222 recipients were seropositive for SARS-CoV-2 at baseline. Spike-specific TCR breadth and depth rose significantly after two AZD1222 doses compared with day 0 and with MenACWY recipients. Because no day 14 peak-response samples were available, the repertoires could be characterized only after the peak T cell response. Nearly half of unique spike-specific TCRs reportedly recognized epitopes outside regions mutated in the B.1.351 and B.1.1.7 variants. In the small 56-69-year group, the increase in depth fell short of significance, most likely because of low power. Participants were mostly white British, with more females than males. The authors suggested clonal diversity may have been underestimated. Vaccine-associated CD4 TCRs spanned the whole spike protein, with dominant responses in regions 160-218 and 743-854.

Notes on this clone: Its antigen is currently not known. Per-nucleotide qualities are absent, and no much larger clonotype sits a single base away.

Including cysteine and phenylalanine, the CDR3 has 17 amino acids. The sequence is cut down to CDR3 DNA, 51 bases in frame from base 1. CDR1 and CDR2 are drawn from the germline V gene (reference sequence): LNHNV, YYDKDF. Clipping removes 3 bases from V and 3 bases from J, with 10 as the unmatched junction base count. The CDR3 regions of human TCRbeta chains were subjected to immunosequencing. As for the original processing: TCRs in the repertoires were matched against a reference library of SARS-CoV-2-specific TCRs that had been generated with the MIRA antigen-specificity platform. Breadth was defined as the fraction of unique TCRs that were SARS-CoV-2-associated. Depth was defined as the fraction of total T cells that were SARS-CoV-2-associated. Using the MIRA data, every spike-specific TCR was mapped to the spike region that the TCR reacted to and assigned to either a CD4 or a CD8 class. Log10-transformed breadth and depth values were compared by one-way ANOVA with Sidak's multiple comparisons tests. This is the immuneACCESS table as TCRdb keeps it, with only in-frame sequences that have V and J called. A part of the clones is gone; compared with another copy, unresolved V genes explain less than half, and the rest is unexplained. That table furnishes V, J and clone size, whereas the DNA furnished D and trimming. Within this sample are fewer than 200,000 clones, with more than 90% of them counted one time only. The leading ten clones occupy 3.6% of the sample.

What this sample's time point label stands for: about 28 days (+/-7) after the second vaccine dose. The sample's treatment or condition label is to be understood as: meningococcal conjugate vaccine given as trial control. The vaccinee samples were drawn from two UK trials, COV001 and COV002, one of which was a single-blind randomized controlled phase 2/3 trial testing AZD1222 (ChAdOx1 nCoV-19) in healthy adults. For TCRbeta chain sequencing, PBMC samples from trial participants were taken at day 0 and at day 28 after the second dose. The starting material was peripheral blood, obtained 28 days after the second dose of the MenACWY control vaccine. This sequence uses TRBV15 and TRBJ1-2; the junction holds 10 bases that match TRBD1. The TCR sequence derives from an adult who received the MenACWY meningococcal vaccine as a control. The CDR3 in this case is CATSRDRGVSLDYGYTF. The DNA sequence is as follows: TGTGCCACCAGCAGGGACAGGGGGGTGAGTTTGGACTATGGCTACACCTTC.